This TCR beta chain is from a study of T cells after posttransplantation cyclophosphamide. General study results and limits: Recipient CMV seropositivity and CMV reactivation strongly tracked TRB clonality. Skin or GI-infiltrating T cells shared few TRB sequences with blood.

The assay was immunoSEQ multiplex PCR, and TCRdb's table has in-frame clones only and misses some. The sample lists around 2,200 clones; around 81% were seen once. There are 14 residues in the CDR3. V gave up 3 bases and J gave up 4 bases, with 10 bases separating them. The germline V gene has CDR1 LNHDA and CDR2 SQIVND (reference sequence). Treatment was busulfan-fludarabine conditioning, a marrow graft, and cyclophosphamide on days +3 and +4. As for this clone: Antigen: not known.

The source of this sequence is a male patient in his fifties who received an allogeneic stem cell transplant from a related donor and was CMV-positive. Some T cells may have come from the graft donor. The sample here was CD8+ T cells sorted from blood, taken around 350 days after allogeneic stem cell transplant with posttransplant cyclophosphamide. The chain carries TRBV19 and TRBJ1-5; D ambiguous. For the CDR3, the DNA is TGTGCCAGTAGTATCCGGGATTGGAATCAGCCCCAGCATTTT. Amino acids: CASSIRDWNQPQHF.